Listed here are 23 T cell receptor beta chains from one sample, sequenced in a study of T-cell memory formation after mild COVID-19. TCRdb independently ran MiXCR on the 5' RACE reads; one entry per CDR3 protein. This repertoire shows around 100,000 distinct CDR3 sequences, approximately 12% found once; its top ten account for roughly 40%. Sequenced input: PBMCs or a T cell subset sorted from them (not recorded which). These receptors came from a man aged 18-30 years who had mild COVID-19 (a few samples of this study predate the infection). Cell type and time point are not known.

This clonotype has only a few counts. The chain uses TRBV13 and TRBJ2-1; 10 positions agree with TRBD2. Per germline, CDR1 PRHDT and CDR2 FYEKMQ (reference sequence). V shed 0 bases and J 4 bases; nucleotides not matched to a gene: 9. The CDR3 length is 18 residues. The CDR3 sequence is CASSLGLGSGGEYNEQFF. The CDR3 DNA reads TGTGCCAGCAGCTTAGGCCTAGGGAGCGGGGGGGAGTACAATGAGCAGTTCTTC. Together with reference TRBV13 and TRBJ2-1, the CDR3 gives the full variable domain: AAGVIQSPRHLIKEKRETATLKCYPIPRHDTVYWYQQGPGQDPQFLISFYEKMQSDKGSIPDRFSAQQFSDYHSELNMSSLELGDSALYFCASSLGLGSGGEYNEQFFGPGTRLTVL.

This clonotype came up a few times. The chain carries TRBV4-1 and TRBJ2-3; D is possibly TRBD2 (6 bases). The CDR3 loop spans 16 amino acids. V lost 1 base to trimming and J lost 2 bases, with 13 bases between them. Germline assignment: CDR1 MGHRA and CDR2 YSYEKL. This chain's CDR3 is CASSQVGGGDTDTQYF. The DNA for the CDR3 is TGCGCCAGCAGCCAAGTGGGCGGCGGGGACACAGATACGCAGTATTTT.

This clonotype was observed at least ten times. This rearrangement joins TRBV7-2 to TRBJ1-6, with no clear D. The V gene's germline CDR1 is SGHTA and CDR2 FQGNSA. Between the trimmed V and J ends, which lost 3 bases and 7 bases, there was a span of 13 bases. The CDR3 contains 15 residues. CDR3 region: CASSFHSRTNSPLHF. CDR3 DNA: TGTGCCAGCAGCTTCCACAGCAGGACCAATTCACCCCTCCACTTT. Looking up the rest from reference TRBV7-2 and TRBJ1-6 gives the full variable domain: GAGVSQSPSNKVTEKGKDVELRCDPISGHTALYWYRQSLGQGLEFLIYFQGNSAPDKSGLPSDRFSAERTGGSVSTLTIQRTQQEDSAVYLCASSFHSRTNSPLHFGNGTRLTVT.

The V gene is TRBV7-9, the J gene TRBJ2-7; the match to TRBD1 covers 8 bases. The CDR3 runs 16 residues. V trimming: 3 bases; J trimming: 2 bases; junction bases outside the gene matches: 9. Germline-derived CDR1 and CDR2 are SEHNR and FQNEAQ (reference sequence). The CDR3 coding sequence is TGTGCCAGCAGCTTTCCCTCAGGGGGCCGAACCTACGAGCAGTACTTC. Translation: CASSFPSGGRTYEQYF.

The V gene is TRBV10-2, the J gene TRBJ1-2; D call uncertain. With 2 bases removed from V and 0 bases from J, the gap between germline ends came to 13 bases. This CDR3 comprises 16 residues. Germline V lookup: CDR1 WSHSY, CDR2 SAAADI. CDR3 coding DNA: TGCGCCAGCAGTGAGGTCCAGACAAATACTAACTATGGCTACACCTTC. This codes for CASSEVQTNTNYGYTF.

This clonotype was observed a handful of times. The chain recombines TRBV4-3 with TRBJ2-3; 7 nucleotides align to TRBD2. The germline V gene has CDR1 LGHNA and CDR2 YSLEER. J lost 0 bases, V lost 0 bases, and 6 bases had no gene match. CDR3 length: 17 amino acids. This chain's CDR3 is CASSQEPWRGSTDTQYF. CDR3 sequence (DNA): TGCGCCAGCAGCCAAGAGCCCTGGCGGGGGAGCACAGATACGCAGTATTTT.

The table lists this clonotype with many counts. This rearrangement joins TRBV6-5 to TRBJ1-1; D perhaps matches TRBD1 (6 bases). V was shortened by 0 bases and J by 7 bases, with 9 bases between the two germline ends. Germline V gene sequence: CDR1 MNHEY, CDR2 SVGAGI. This CDR3 has 13 residues. The CDR3 loop is CASSYSRGFEAFF. The CDR3 DNA reads TGTGCCAGCAGTTACTCGAGGGGGTTTGAAGCTTTCTTT.

This clonotype was detected only a few times. The chain has TRBV11-1 and TRBJ2-5, with TRBD1 matching 9 bases. Per the germline V gene, CDR1 is SGHAT and CDR2 is FQDESV (reference sequence). The ends lost 0 bases at V and 0 bases at J; junction bases unmatched: 5. The CDR3 has 17 residues. CDR3 region: CASSLAGQGLYQETQYF. The DNA for the CDR3 is TGTGCCAGCAGCTTAGCGGGACAGGGATTGTACCAAGAGACCCAGTACTTC. Full variable domain (remainder filled in from reference TRBV11-1 and TRBJ2-5): EAEVAQSPRYKITEKSQAVAFWCDPISGHATLYWYRQILGQGPELLVQFQDESVVDDSQLPKDRFSAERLKGVDSTLKIQPAELGDSAMYLCASSLAGQGLYQETQYFGPGTRLLVL.

The sample holds many counts of this clonotype. The chain uses TRBV4-1 and TRBJ2-7, with D perhaps matching TRBD1 (6 bases). CDR1 and CDR2 (germline): MGHRA, YSYEKL. Trimming pared 1 base from V and 1 base from J, leaving 14 bases between. The CDR3 runs to 16 residues. CDR3 sequence reads: CASSQGSRDTSYEQYF. The CDR3, as DNA: TGCGCCAGCAGCCAAGGATCCCGGGACACTTCCTACGAGCAGTACTTC.

V and J are TRBV5-1 and TRBJ2-3; TRBD2 agrees at 9 bases. CDR1 and CDR2 (germline): SGHRS, YFSETQ. Trimming removed 0 bases from V and 6 bases from J; junction bases left unmatched: 8. This CDR3 has 16 amino acids. The CDR3 nucleotides are TGCGCCAGCAGCTTGGGCTTAGCGGGGGTGATGGATACGCAGTATTTT. It translates to CASSLGLAGVMDTQYF.

In its sample, this clonotype was seen a few times. The rearrangement joins TRBV11-2 to TRBJ1-2; D gene ambiguous. From germline, CDR1 is SGHAT and CDR2 FQNNGV. V lost 4 bases and J lost 4, with 7 bases in between. The CDR3 contains 12 residues. The CDR3 sequence: CASSSPVYGYTF. The CDR3 bases are TGTGCCAGCAGCTCCCCTGTCTATGGCTACACCTTC.

This clonotype has a handful of counts. The rearrangement links TRBV12-3 or TRBV12-4 to TRBJ2-7; possible D gene TRBD1, 6 bases. The CDR3 length is 12 residues. V was pared by 2 bases and J by 6 bases, with 8 bases between. The CDR3: CASSLIQGEQYF. DNA for the CDR3: TGTGCCAGCAGTTTAATACAGGGCGAGCAGTACTTC.

The chain combines TRBV5-6 with TRBJ2-7; 7 bases agree with TRBD1. The CDR3 sequence is 17 residues long. Germline V CDR1 and CDR2: SGHDT, YYEEEE. Germline trimming cut 3 bases from V and 3 bases from J; bases unmatched to any gene: 15. The CDR3 nucleotides read TGTGCCAGCAGCTCCTCTCAAGGGGGACAGATCCTCTACGAGCAGTACTTC. It encodes CASSSSQGGQILYEQYF. The complete variable domain, with remaining parts taken from reference TRBV5-6 and TRBJ2-7, reads DAGVTQSPTHLIKTRGQQVTLRCSPKSGHDTVSWYQQALGQGPQFIFQYYEEEERQRGNFPDRFSGHQFPNYSSELNVNALLLGDSALYLCASSSSQGGQILYEQYFGPGTRLTVT.

In its sample, this clonotype was seen many times. This rearrangement joins TRBV5-1 to TRBJ1-3; D gene uncertain. The V end lost 5 bases, the J end lost 0 bases, and 12 bases lay between the germline ends. The CDR3 sequence is 15 residues long. Germline loops: CDR1 SGHRS, CDR2 YFSETQ. The CDR3 bases are TGCGCCAGCAGAATGAGAGACACCTCTGGAAACACCATATATTTT. It is translated as CASRMRDTSGNTIYF.

This clonotype came up many times. J is TRBJ1-2 and V is TRBV7-2; D might be TRBD1 (6 bases). V lost 5 bases to trimming and J lost 2 bases, with 18 bases between them. The CDR3 length is 16 residues. Germline CDR1 reads SGHTA; CDR2 reads FQGNSA. CDR3 bases: TGTGCCAGCAGCCTCGCCCAACAGGGAGGAAACTATGGCTACACCTTC. Its translation: CASSLAQQGGNYGYTF.

The chain links TRBV11-2 to TRBJ2-7; 7 nucleotides line up with TRBD1. Trimming removed 5 bases from V and 4 bases from J; junction bases left unmatched: 8. From germline, CDR1 is SGHAT and CDR2 FQNNGV. This CDR3 is built from 14 residues. The CDR3 region has the DNA TGTGCCAGCAGCCCACGGGACAGCATTTACGAGCAGTACGTC. It yields the protein CASSPRDSIYEQYV.

This clonotype has a count of ten or more. The gene calls are TRBV28 and TRBJ1-4; D may be TRBD1 (6 bases). The V and J ends lost 4 bases and 7 bases respectively, with 19 bases between them. Germline-derived CDR1 and CDR2 are MDHEN and SYDVKM. The CDR3 runs to 16 residues. The CDR3 coding sequence is TGTGCCAGCAGTTCCCCCCGGAGGGGGGGCCCTGAAAAACTGTTTTTT. It is translated as CASSSPRRGGPEKLFF.

In this sample, this clonotype turned up once. The V and J genes are TRBV5-1 and TRBJ1-5; D gene uncertain. CDR3 length: 15 residues. Trimming shortened V by 0 bases and J by 0 bases, and 7 bases separated the two germline ends. In germline, CDR1 is SGHRS, CDR2 YFSETQ. As DNA, the CDR3 is TGCGCCAGCAGCTTGGATGGGAATAGCAATCAGCCCCAGCATTTT. As protein: CASSLDGNSNQPQHF.

The chain joins TRBV29-1 to TRBJ2-2; no reliable D call. The CDR3 extends over 13 amino acids. CDR1 is SQVTM and CDR2 is ANQGSEA in the germline V gene. Trimming stripped 4 bases from V and 5 bases from J, with 11 bases between. In DNA form, the CDR3 reads TGCAGCGTTGCCCTCACTGGAACCGGGGAGCTGTTTTTT. It encodes CSVALTGTGELFF.

This sequence joins TRBV6-6 and TRBJ2-3; 7 nucleotides match TRBD2. Germline lookup yields CDR1 MNHNY and CDR2 SVGAGI (reference sequence). J was trimmed by 3 bases and V by 6 bases; bases with no gene match: 9. This CDR3 has 15 residues. This chain's CDR3 is CASSPLGGRTDTQYF. The CDR3 region has the DNA TGTGCCAGCAGCCCCCTCGGGGGGAGGACAGATACGCAGTATTTT.

This clonotype was detected only a few times. The rearrangement links TRBV7-8 to TRBJ2-1; D perhaps matches TRBD2 (6 bases). CDR3 length equals 14 residues. V lost 7 bases and J lost 8, with 18 bases in between. Germline V gene sequence: CDR1 SGHVS, CDR2 FQNEAQ. The CDR3 region has the DNA TGTGCCAGCACCCGGAGGAGGGGTTCGGATGAGCAGTTCTTC. Residues: CASTRRRGSDEQFF.

Many counts were recorded for this clonotype. This chain joins TRBV6-2 or TRBV6-3 and TRBJ2-1; 7 nucleotides match TRBD1. Germline V CDR1 and CDR2: MNHEY, SVGEGT. The CDR3 runs 15 residues. V was pared by 4 bases and J by 2 bases, with 5 bases of the junction left unmatched. The DNA for the CDR3 is TGTGCCAGCAGTTTCCGGGACAGAGCCTACAATGAGCAGTTCTTC. Protein product: CASSFRDRAYNEQFF.

The chain uses TRBV5-6 and TRBJ1-3, with D tentatively TRBD1 (6 bases). Germline lookup yields CDR1 SGHDT and CDR2 YYEEEE. This CDR3 comprises 15 residues. Trimming removed 2 bases at V and 0 bases at J, with 9 bases between. CDR3 DNA sequence: TGTGCCAGCAGCTTCGGACAGTTCTCTGGAAACACCATATATTTT. Translated, it gives CASSFGQFSGNTIYF. Drawing the rest from reference TRBV5-6 and TRBJ1-3, the complete variable domain is DAGVTQSPTHLIKTRGQQVTLRCSPKSGHDTVSWYQQALGQGPQFIFQYYEEEERQRGNFPDRFSGHQFPNYSSELNVNALLLGDSALYLCASSFGQFSGNTIYFGEGSWLTVV.